This TCR beta chain is drawn from a study of OX40 agonist ivuxolimab in advanced cancers. Clones were sequenced by immunoSEQ multiplex PCR, and TCRdb holds only the in-frame ones, with some missing. The sample yields roughly 140,000 clones, approximately 94% seen once. Germline V gene lookup returns CDR1 SGHAT and CDR2 FQNNGV. This CDR3 is 13 amino acids long. V gave up 1 base and J gave up 6 bases, with 7 bases separating them. The rearrangement uses TRBV11-2 and TRBJ1-5; D unresolved. This TCR came from an adult with an advanced solid tumor such as melanoma, head and neck, liver or kidney cancer. Sequencing used CD4+ or CD8+ T cells sorted from blood, obtained in a trial of the OX40 agonist ivuxolimab. The CDR3 is CASSLGASQPQHF. The CDR3 coding sequence is TGTGCCAGCAGCTTAGGCGCAAGTCAGCCCCAGCATTTT.